The clone carrying this TCR beta chain has ten or more counts. The antigen is unknown. Clinicians diagnosed patients from clinical symptoms, serum thyroxine and TRAb, thyroid ultrasound and orbital computed tomography. PBMCs were collected from an approximately 9.3 ml volume of fresh peripheral blood. The CDR3 regions of TCR beta were amplified from RNA transcripts. A first-round RT-PCR of the TCR CDR3 used the HTBI primer set. TCRdb recomputed calls from the multiplex PCR reads with MiXCR, one row per CDR3 protein. In the table there are approximately 430,000 distinct CDR3 sequences, roughly 14% of which are singletons. This entry is derived from a study of T cells in Graves' hyperthyroidism and ophthalmopathy. Overall study results and limits: Researchers found most expanded thyroid clonotypes above 0.001 in blood as well.

V gave up 1 base and J gave up 3 bases, with 9 bases separating them. CDR3 length: 13 amino acids. From germline, CDR1 is GTSNPN and CDR2 SVGIG (reference sequence). The sequenced material came from blood. This TCR came from a man between 18 and 35 years old with Graves' ophthalmopathy. The chain recombines TRBV30 with TRBJ1-2; D is unclear. The CDR3 DNA sequence: TGTGCCTGGAGTGCTACGGTTTACTATGGCTACACCTTC. It yields the protein CAWSATVYYGYTF.